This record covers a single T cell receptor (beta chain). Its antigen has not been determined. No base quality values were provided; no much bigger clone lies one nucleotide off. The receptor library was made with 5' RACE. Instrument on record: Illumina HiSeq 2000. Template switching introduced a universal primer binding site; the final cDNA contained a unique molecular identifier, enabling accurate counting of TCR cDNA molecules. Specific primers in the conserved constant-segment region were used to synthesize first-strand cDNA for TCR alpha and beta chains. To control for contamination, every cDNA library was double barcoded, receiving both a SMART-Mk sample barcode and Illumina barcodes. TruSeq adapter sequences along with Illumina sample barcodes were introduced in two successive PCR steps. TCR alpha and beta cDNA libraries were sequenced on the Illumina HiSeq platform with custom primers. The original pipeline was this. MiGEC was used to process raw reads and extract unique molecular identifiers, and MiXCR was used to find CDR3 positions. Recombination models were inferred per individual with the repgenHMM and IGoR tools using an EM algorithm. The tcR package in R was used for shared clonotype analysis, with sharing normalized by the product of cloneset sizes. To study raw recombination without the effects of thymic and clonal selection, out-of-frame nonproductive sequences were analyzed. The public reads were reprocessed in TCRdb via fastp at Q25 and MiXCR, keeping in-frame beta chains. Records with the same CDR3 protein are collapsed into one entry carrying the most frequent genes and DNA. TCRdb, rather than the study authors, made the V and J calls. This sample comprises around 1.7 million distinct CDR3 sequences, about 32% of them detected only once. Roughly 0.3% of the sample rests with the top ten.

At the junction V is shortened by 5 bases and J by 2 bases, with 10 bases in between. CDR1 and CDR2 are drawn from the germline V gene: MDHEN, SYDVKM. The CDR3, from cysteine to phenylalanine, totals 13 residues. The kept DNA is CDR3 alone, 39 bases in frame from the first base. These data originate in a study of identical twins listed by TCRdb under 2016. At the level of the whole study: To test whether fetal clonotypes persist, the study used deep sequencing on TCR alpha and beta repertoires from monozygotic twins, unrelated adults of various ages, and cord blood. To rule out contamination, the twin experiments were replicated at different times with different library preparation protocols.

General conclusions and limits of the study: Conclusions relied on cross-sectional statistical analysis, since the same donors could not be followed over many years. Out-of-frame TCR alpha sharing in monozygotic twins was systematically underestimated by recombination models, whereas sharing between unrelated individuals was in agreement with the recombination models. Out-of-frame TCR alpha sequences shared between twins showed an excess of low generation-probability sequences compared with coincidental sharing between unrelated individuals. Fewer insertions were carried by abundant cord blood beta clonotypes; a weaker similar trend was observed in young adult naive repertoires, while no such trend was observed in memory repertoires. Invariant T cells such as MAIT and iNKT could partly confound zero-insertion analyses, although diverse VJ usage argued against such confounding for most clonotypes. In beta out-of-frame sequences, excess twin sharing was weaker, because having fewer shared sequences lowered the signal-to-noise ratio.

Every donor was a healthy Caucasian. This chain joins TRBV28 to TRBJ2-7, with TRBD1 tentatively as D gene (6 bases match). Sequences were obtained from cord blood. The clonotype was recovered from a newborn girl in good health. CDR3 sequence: CASSAGVAYEQYF. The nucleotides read TGTGCCAGCAGTGCAGGGGTCGCCTACGAGCAGTACTTC.